Listed below are T cell receptor beta chains from one sample, sequenced in a study of PD-1 blockade in classical Hodgkin lymphoma. Generated by immunoSEQ multiplex PCR, the TCRdb table keeps only in-frame clones and is missing some. The repertoire includes fewer than 80,000 clones, over 55% of them detected once, and roughly 9% sits in the top ten. The sequencing here drew on peripheral blood mononuclear cells (PBMCs), taken before the second cycle of nivolumab. Receptor source: a human donor with classical Hodgkin lymphoma. The CDR3 runs from the conserved cysteine through the conserved F or W. The order of the fields is clone size, D gene, V gene, J gene, CDR3 protein, CDR3 DNA. A D gene is named only where the DNA matches it firmly. The listing skips clone size in some rows; elsewhere it reads once, few, many or a size class.

few	.	TRBV6-5	TRBJ1-3	CASSYFPGATGNTIYF	TGTGCCAGCAGTTACTTTCCAGGGGCAACTGGAAACACCATATATTTT
.	.	TRBV2	TRBJ2-7	CASSPGYEQYF	TGTGCCAGCTCTCCAGGGTACGAGCAGTACTTC
.	.	TRBV9	TRBJ2-5	CASSVGSGGGETQYF	TGTGCCAGCAGCGTAGGGTCAGGGGGAGGGGAGACCCAGTACTTC
.	TRBD1	TRBV6-5	TRBJ2-7	CASSYSDRGSYEQYF	TGTGCCAGCAGTTACTCCGACAGGGGATCCTACGAGCAGTACTTC
.	TRBD1	TRBV29-1	TRBJ2-7	CSVETGGPYEQYF	TGCAGCGTTGAAACAGGGGGTCCCTACGAGCAGTACTTC
few	.	TRBV6-5	TRBJ2-7	CASRSGGEGYEQYF	TGTGCCAGCAGGTCAGGGGGGGAAGGCTACGAGCAGTACTTC
.	.	TRBV10-3	TRBJ2-5	CAIKDSPQETQYF	TGTGCCATCAAAGACAGCCCCCAAGAGACCCAGTACTTC
.	.	TRBV2	TRBJ2-5	CASSPQETQYF	TGTGCCAGCAGCCCACAAGAGACCCAGTACTTC
few	.	TRBV6-5	TRBJ2-3	CASSSRTGTDTQYF	TGTGCCAGCAGTTCCCGGACTGGCACAGATACGCAGTATTTT
.	.	TRBV6-6	TRBJ1-6	CASSATDNSPLHF	TGTGCCAGCAGTGCTACAGATAATTCACCCCTCCACTTT
.	TRBD1	TRBV19	TRBJ1-2	CASSVPQGGGYTF	TGTGCCAGTAGTGTACCACAGGGGGGTGGCTACACCTTC
.	.	TRBV10-2	TRBJ2-2	CASSPPQQNTGELFF	TGCGCCAGCAGTCCGCCTCAACAGAACACCGGGGAGCTGTTTTTT
.	.	TRBV4-2	TRBJ1-1	CASSQIGAGMNTEAFF	TGTGCCAGCAGCCAAATCGGGGCAGGGATGAACACTGAAGCTTTCTTT
.	TRBD1	TRBV2	TRBJ2-5	CASWDRGRETQYF	TGTGCCAGCTGGGACAGGGGGAGGGAGACCCAGTACTTC
.	.	TRBV11-3	TRBJ2-5	CASSAEGIEETQYF	TGTGCCAGCAGCGCCGAAGGGATAGAAGAGACCCAGTACTTC
.	.	TRBV5-8	TRBJ2-7	CASSYTYEQYF	TGTGCCAGCAGCTACACGTACGAGCAGTACTTC
.	.	TRBV7-3	TRBJ2-3	CASSLTLREDGTDTQYF	TGTGCCAGCAGCTTAACGTTAAGGGAGGACGGCACAGATACGCAGTATTTT
.	.	TRBV5-1	TRBJ2-5	CASSFTGPQETQYF	TGCGCCAGCAGCTTTACCGGACCACAAGAGACCCAGTACTTC
.	.	TRBV5-1	TRBJ2-5	CASSPDGGETQYF	TGCGCCAGCAGCCCGGACGGAGGGGAGACCCAGTACTTC
once	.	TRBV28	TRBJ1-3	CASSLTSSGDTIYF	TGTGCCAGCAGTCTAACCAGCTCTGGAGACACCATATATTTT
once	.	TRBV29-1	TRBJ1-2	CSVEVAPRRAEGYTF	TGCAGCGTTGAAGTGGCCCCCCGAAGGGCAGAAGGCTACACCTTC
few	.	TRBV9	TRBJ2-5	CASSKGAEVETQYF	TGTGCCAGCAGCAAAGGAGCGGAAGTAGAGACCCAGTACTTC
.	.	TRBV7-8	TRBJ1-1	CASSLGRINTEAFF	TGTGCCAGCAGCTTAGGTCGCATAAACACTGAAGCTTTCTTT
.	TRBD2	TRBV7-9	TRBJ2-1	CASSRPGLAGHNEQFF	TGTGCCAGCAGCCGTCCGGGACTAGCGGGACACAATGAGCAGTTCTTC
once	TRBD1	TRBV6-5	TRBJ1-5	CASSYSGGNNQPQHF	TGTGCCAGCAGTTACTCAGGGGGCAACAATCAGCCCCAGCATTTT
.	.	TRBV19	TRBJ2-5	CASRWGPGETQYF	TGTGCCAGTAGGTGGGGGCCCGGGGAGACCCAGTACTTC
.	TRBD2	TRBV11-1	TRBJ2-3	CASSLAGYSDTQYF	TGTGCCAGCAGTTTAGCGGGATACTCAGATACGCAGTATTTT
.	TRBD1	TRBV11-2	TRBJ2-2	CASSLRDLTGAGELFF	TGTGCCAGCAGCTTACGCGACCTCACAGGGGCCGGGGAGCTGTTTTTT
.	.	TRBV7-9	TRBJ2-5	CASSPQSGGETQYF	TGTGCCAGCAGCCCTCAATCTGGGGGAGAGACCCAGTACTTC
.	TRBD2	TRBV28	TRBJ2-5	CASSLGAGTKEETQYF	TGTGCCAGCAGTTTAGGCGCCGGGACTAAAGAAGAGACCCAGTACTTC
.	.	TRBV30	TRBJ2-5	CAWGSAKRDQETQYF	TGTGCCTGGGGTTCCGCGAAACGCGATCAAGAGACCCAGTACTTC